Each of the 17 T cell receptor beta chains below was sequenced from the same sample in a study of shared clonotypes between healthy human individuals. It was CD45RO-negative cells, positively selected for CCR7, that made up naive CD8 cells, with terminally differentiated effector memory CD45RA+ cells excluded. The table came from immunoSEQ multiplex PCR; TCRdb's copy has only in-frame clones and leaves some out. The table shows about 820,000 clones, with roughly 92% occurring only once. What was sequenced was naive CD8+ T cells sorted from blood. These receptors were taken from a man younger than 45 in good health.

About this clone itself: This sample includes further DNA sequences coding for the same CDR3. The chain combines TRBV9 with TRBJ2-2; 8 nucleotides line up with TRBD2. J lost 4 bases, V lost 0 bases, and 2 bases had no gene match. This CDR3 has 15 amino acids. Germline assignment: CDR1 SGDLS and CDR2 YYNGEE. CDR3 region: CASSVAAGGTGELFF. The CDR3 coding sequence is TGTGCCAGCAGCGTAGCGGCGGGGGGCACCGGGGAGCTGTTTTTT.

CDR3 region: CASSPTSGRAEAYNEQFF. The CDR3 bases are TGTGCCAGCAGCCCGACTAGCGGGAGGGCCGAAGCCTACAATGAGCAGTTCTTC. The chain uses TRBV7-9 and TRBJ2-1; 14 nucleotides match TRBD2. The CDR3 loop spans 18 amino acids. Germline assignment: CDR1 SEHNR and CDR2 FQNEAQ (reference sequence). J gave up 2 bases and V 5 bases, and 8 bases lay outside the gene matches.

The chain combines TRBV13 with TRBJ1-4; a possible D gene is TRBD1 (5 bases). The CDR3 contains 14 residues. Looked up from germline, CDR1 is PRHDT and CDR2 is FYEKMQ (reference sequence). V lost 6 bases to trimming and J lost 4 bases, with 12 bases between them. CDR3 protein: CASRNSRDNEKLFF. The CDR3 region has the DNA TGTGCCAGCAGGAACTCCAGGGATAATGAAAAACTGTTTTTT. Full variable domain (remainder filled in from reference TRBV13 and TRBJ1-4): AAGVIQSPRHLIKEKRETATLKCYPIPRHDTVYWYQQGPGQDPQFLISFYEKMQSDKGSIPDRFSAQQFSDYHSELNMSSLELGDSALYFCASRNSRDNEKLFFGSGTQLSVL.

V gene TRBV6-1 combines with J gene TRBJ2-5; no reliable D call. The CDR3 is made up of 15 amino acids. Between the trimmed V and J ends, which lost 3 bases and 2 bases, there was a span of 13 bases. In germline, CDR1 is MNHNS, CDR2 SASEGT. The CDR3 bases are TGTGCCAGCAGTGACTTGGGGTGGGCTCAAGAGACCCAGTACTTC. Its translation: CASSDLGWAQETQYF.

This rearrangement joins TRBV27 to TRBJ2-2; D gene ambiguous. This CDR3 has 11 amino acids. The ends were cut back, 3 bases at V and 8 bases at J, with 4 bases in the middle. The germline V gene encodes CDR1 MNHEY and CDR2 SMNVEV (reference sequence). The CDR3 spells CASSLSGELFF. The CDR3 DNA is TGTGCCAGCAGTTTGAGTGGGGAGCTGTTTTTT.

CDR3 nucleotide sequence: TGTGCCAGCAGCTTAGTCGGGGCAGGAGCCACAGATACGCAGTATTTT. It translates to CASSLVGAGATDTQYF. V is TRBV7-2 and J is TRBJ2-3, with D possibly called TRBD1 or TRBD2 (5 bases each). The germline gives CDR1 SGHTA, CDR2 FQGNSA. The CDR3 contains 16 residues. V lost 1 base, J lost 2 bases, and 13 bases lay in between.

The chain employs TRBV9 and TRBJ2-3; TRBD2 matches 9 bases. V lost 3 bases, J lost 6 bases, and 11 bases stayed unmatched. Germline V lookup: CDR1 SGDLS, CDR2 YYNGEE. The CDR3 has 16 amino acids. The CDR3 DNA follows: TGTGCCAGCAGCGGACCGGGACTAGCTAAAACGGATACGCAGTATTTT. Translating it yields CASSGPGLAKTDTQYF.

This chain joins TRBV9 and TRBJ2-1; TRBD2 agrees at 9 bases. Germline CDR1 is SGDLS and CDR2 is YYNGEE. Unmatched junction bases numbered 4, after V lost 2 bases and J lost 7 bases. The CDR3 totals 14 residues. The CDR3 reads CASSVGGRANEQFF. CDR3 sequence (DNA): TGTGCCAGCAGCGTGGGCGGGAGGGCAAATGAGCAGTTCTTC.

The rearrangement links TRBV5-4 to TRBJ2-7, with D perhaps being TRBD1 or TRBD2 (5 bases each). The CDR3 has 15 residues. Between the trimmed V and J ends, which lost 4 bases and 1 base, there was a span of 15 bases. Germline V gene lookup returns CDR1 SGHNT and CDR2 YYREEE (reference sequence). The CDR3 sequence is CASSAGTANSYEQYF. The CDR3 DNA follows: TGTGCCAGCAGCGCCGGGACGGCGAATTCCTACGAGCAGTACTTC.

The J gene is TRBJ2-7, the V gene TRBV13; possible D gene TRBD2, 5 bases. This CDR3 contains 13 residues. Germline V gene lookup returns CDR1 PRHDT and CDR2 FYEKMQ (reference sequence). V lost 0 bases to trimming and J lost 2 bases, with 5 bases between them. This CDR3 reads CASSLGTTYEQYF. Here the CDR3 DNA reads TGTGCCAGCAGCTTAGGGACTACCTACGAGCAGTACTTC.

CDR3 residues: CASSLDGTGSADTQYF. The CDR3 DNA sequence: TGTGCCAGCAGCTTAGACGGGACAGGGTCCGCAGATACGCAGTATTTT. The chain links TRBV11-2 to TRBJ2-3, with TRBD1 matching over 9 bases. Germline lookup yields CDR1 SGHAT and CDR2 FQNNGV. CDR3 length equals 16 residues. V was clipped by 0 bases and J by 4 bases; unmatched bases: 5. Supplemented by reference TRBV11-2 and TRBJ2-3, the full variable domain reads EAGVAQSPRYKIIEKRQSVAFWCNPISGHATLYWYQQILGQGPKLLIQFQNNGVVDDSQLPKDRFSAERLKGVDSTLKIQPAKLEDSAVYLCASSLDGTGSADTQYFGPGTRLTVL.

The J gene is TRBJ2-3, the V gene TRBV13; 15 bases match TRBD2. Germline CDR1 PRHDT, CDR2 FYEKMQ (reference sequence). V was pared by 8 bases and J by 0 bases, with 12 bases of the junction left unmatched. This CDR3 region has 19 residues. The DNA for the CDR3 is TGTGCCAGCGCCGGAATGGGACTAGCGGGAGGCCATAGCACAGATACGCAGTATTTT. It specifies CASAGMGLAGGHSTDTQYF.

The chain carries TRBV9 and TRBJ2-1; 8 bases agree with TRBD2. The CDR3 runs to 17 residues. J was trimmed by 0 bases and V by 6 bases; bases with no gene match: 11. From germline, CDR1 is SGDLS and CDR2 YYNGEE. The CDR3 is CASNGGSSGSSYNEQFF. CDR3 DNA: TGTGCCAGCAACGGAGGCTCGAGCGGGAGCTCCTACAATGAGCAGTTCTTC.

This chain joins TRBV27 and TRBJ2-1; TRBD2 aligns across 8 bases. The CDR3 is 14 amino acids. V was clipped by 5 bases and J by 6 bases; unmatched bases: 6. Germline CDR1 is MNHEY and CDR2 is SMNVEV (reference sequence). CDR3 in amino acids: CASSQGTSSNEQFF. Written as DNA, the CDR3 is TGTGCCAGCAGTCAAGGGACTAGTAGCAATGAGCAGTTCTTC.

The CDR3 spells CAAAPGLAGYNEQFF. The DNA for the CDR3 is TGTGCCGCAGCTCCCGGACTAGCGGGATACAATGAGCAGTTCTTC. This chain uses TRBV27 with TRBJ2-1; 12 bases agree with TRBD2. Germline V gives CDR1 MNHEY, CDR2 SMNVEV (reference sequence). The CDR3 runs to 15 residues. J lost 4 bases, V lost 11 bases, and 9 bases had no gene match.

The gene calls are TRBV6-6 and TRBJ2-7, with 12 bases aligning to TRBD2. CDR1 is MNHNY and CDR2 is SVGAGI in the germline V gene (reference sequence). CDR3 length: 16 residues. The ends lost 4 bases at V and 4 bases at J; junction bases unmatched: 8. In DNA form, the CDR3 reads TGTGCCAGCAGTTTTCCCGAGACTAGCGGGGGTTACGAGCAGTACTTC. This translates into CASSFPETSGGYEQYF.

This chain joins TRBV13 and TRBJ2-2; the match to TRBD2 covers 14 bases. This CDR3 is 19 amino acids long. J gave up 0 bases and V 4 bases, and 7 bases lay outside the gene matches. Germline V lookup: CDR1 PRHDT, CDR2 FYEKMQ (reference sequence). The CDR3 reads CASSSPGLAGESNTGELFF. In DNA form, the CDR3 reads TGTGCCAGCAGCTCTCCGGGACTAGCGGGAGAATCGAACACCGGGGAGCTGTTTTTT.